The 17 T cell receptor beta chains below all came from one sample that was sequenced in a study of T cell responses to AZD1222 COVID-19 vaccine. The method was immunoSEQ multiplex PCR; TCRdb's version includes in-frame clones alone and lacks a portion of them. In the table there are fewer than 120,000 clones, 92% of which are singletons. The sample consisted of peripheral blood, taken 28 days after the second AZD1222 dose. These receptors were obtained from an adult who received the AZD1222 COVID-19 vaccine.

This chain's CDR3 is CASSLVTGGRLYTDTQYF. DNA of the CDR3: TGTGCCAGCAGCTTAGTTACAGGGGGCCGGCTATACACAGATACGCAGTATTTT. The J gene is TRBJ2-3, the V gene TRBV7-9, with 9 bases matching TRBD1. Losses at the gene ends were 1 base for V and 2 bases for J; bases not matched to a gene: 10. The CDR3 runs to 18 residues. Per the germline V gene, CDR1 is SEHNR and CDR2 is FQNEAQ (reference sequence).

The J gene is TRBJ1-1, the V gene TRBV19; no reliable D call. The V end was cut by 3 bases, the J end by 0 bases, with 8 bases between. There are 14 residues in the CDR3. Looked up from germline, CDR1 is LNHDA and CDR2 is SQIVND (reference sequence). This CDR3 reads CASSIAGMNTEAFF. For the CDR3, the DNA is TGTGCCAGTAGTATTGCCGGGATGAACACTGAAGCTTTCTTT.

The CDR3 loop is CASRQSSGDYNEQFF. The CDR3, as DNA: TGTGCCAGCAGGCAATCTAGCGGGGACTACAATGAGCAGTTCTTC. This rearrangement joins TRBV6-5 to TRBJ2-1; 9 bases align to TRBD2. The CDR3 totals 15 residues. CDR1 is MNHEY, CDR2 SVGAGI, per germline. V dropped 6 bases and J dropped 3; count of bases not matched to a gene: 6.

This clone was seen once. The chain joins TRBV19 to TRBJ2-7; 12 nucleotides match TRBD1. The germline V gene encodes CDR1 LNHDA and CDR2 SQIVND (reference sequence). J was trimmed by 7 bases and V by 2 bases; bases with no gene match: 6. The CDR3 loop spans 15 amino acids. This CDR3 reads CASSIKGQGAWEQYF. CDR3 bases: TGTGCCAGTAGTATAAAGGGACAGGGGGCTTGGGAGCAGTACTTC. The full variable domain, rest sourced from reference TRBV19 and TRBJ2-7, is DGGITQSPKYLFRKEGQNVTLSCEQNLNHDAMYWYRQDPGQGLRLIYYSQIVNDFQKGDIAEGYSVSREKKESFPLTVTSAQKNPTAFYLCASSIKGQGAWEQYFGPGTRLTVT.

The chain has TRBV7-2 and TRBJ1-5; D is undetermined. V was clipped by 5 bases and J by 8 bases, with 19 bases between them. CDR1 is SGHTA and CDR2 is FQGNSA in the germline V gene. This CDR3 has 15 amino acids. The CDR3 DNA follows: TGTGCCAGCAGCACAGAGGGAACTTCGAGGGAGCCCCAGCATTTT. This gives the protein CASSTEGTSREPQHF.

The chain uses TRBV5-6 and TRBJ2-7, with D hard to call. Trimming cost V 4 bases and J 6 bases, with 8 bases left between them. Germline loops: CDR1 SGHDT, CDR2 YYEEEE. The CDR3 runs 11 residues. The CDR3 DNA follows: TGTGCCAGCAGCCGCCGGGTCGAGCAGTACTTC. Translating gives CASSRRVEQYF.

The chain recombines TRBV3-1 (or the pseudogene TRBV3-2) with TRBJ1-3; 8 bases align to TRBD1. The CDR3 sequence is 14 residues long. The germline V gene has CDR1 LGHDT and CDR2 YNNKEL (reference sequence). V lost 3 bases to trimming and J lost 8 bases; unmatched junction nucleotides: 6. CDR3 region: CASSHRDRRDTIYF. DNA for the CDR3: TGTGCCAGCAGCCACCGGGACAGGAGGGACACCATATATTTT.

The chain has TRBV4-3 and TRBJ2-4; D perhaps matches TRBD2 (5 bases). Deletions cut 1 base from V and 5 bases from J, with 15 bases between. The CDR3 has 16 amino acids. The germline gives CDR1 LGHNA, CDR2 YSLEER. CDR3 in DNA: TGCGCCAGCAGCCAAGCCTCATCGGGGAGTGAAAACATTCAGTACTTC. Its protein is CASSQASSGSENIQYF.

The CDR3 region is CASSPPTGGIDTEAFF. For the CDR3, the DNA is TGTGCCAGCTCACCACCGACAGGGGGTATCGACACTGAAGCTTTCTTT. The chain links TRBV18 to TRBJ1-1; 9 nucleotides line up with TRBD1. There are 16 residues in the CDR3. The trim removed 0 bases at V and 3 bases at J, leaving 5 bases unmatched. Germline CDR1 reads KGHSH; CDR2 reads LQKENI.

V and J are TRBV7-9 and TRBJ1-4; D perhaps matches TRBD1 (5 bases). The V gene lost 4 bases and the J gene lost 0 bases, with 12 bases spanning the gap. The length of the CDR3 is 16 residues. CDR1 is SEHNR, CDR2 FQNEAQ, per germline (reference sequence). The CDR3 coding sequence is TGTGCCAGCAGCTCCCTCGGGGCAGCAACTAATGAAAAACTGTTTTTT. Its protein is CASSSLGAATNEKLFF.

The V call is TRBV5-7, the J call TRBJ2-1; TRBD1 matches 8 bases. TRBV5-7 is an open reading frame whose function is uncertain. The junction had 9 bases not matched to a gene; V was cut back by 7 bases and J by 3 bases. The CDR3 sequence is 15 residues long. CDR3 region: CASGEGQGRYNEQFF. In nucleotides, the CDR3 is TGTGCCAGCGGCGAAGGACAGGGTCGCTACAATGAGCAGTTCTTC.

J is TRBJ2-5 and V is TRBV6-5, with D perhaps given as TRBD1 or TRBD2 (5 bases each). CDR1 is MNHEY, CDR2 SVGAGI, per germline. The CDR3 has 15 residues. V lost 7 bases to trimming and J lost 1 base, with 16 bases between them. The CDR3 sequence is CASTRSGRAQETQYF. The CDR3 nucleotides are TGTGCCAGCACCAGAAGCGGCAGGGCCCAAGAGACCCAGTACTTC.

The CDR3 protein is CASSPGTDPIYTF. The CDR3 nucleotides are TGTGCCAGCTCACCCGGGACCGACCCAATCTACACCTTC. The chain carries TRBV18 and TRBJ1-2, with a weak D call TRBD1 (5 bases). Germline CDR1 reads KGHSH; CDR2 reads LQKENI. The V end was cut by 3 bases, the J end by 10 bases, with 15 bases between. This CDR3 is built from 13 residues.

The genes are TRBV18 and TRBJ1-5, with a possible D match to TRBD1 (6 bases). In germline, CDR1 is KGHSH, CDR2 LQKENI. The CDR3 length is 16 residues. Trimming cost V 3 bases and J 1 base, with 13 bases left between them. The CDR3 region has the DNA TGTGCCAGCTCACCTAGGCAGGGGTCGAGCAATCAGCCCCAGCATTTT. Amino acid sequence: CASSPRQGSSNQPQHF.

The V call is TRBV7-3, the J call TRBJ2-5, with TRBD1 matching 9 bases. This CDR3 is 13 amino acids long. Germline values: CDR1 SGHTA, CDR2 FQGTGA. With 5 bases clipped from V and 5 bases from J, the junction kept 3 bases outside the gene matches. In DNA, the CDR3 is TGTGCCAGCAGCCCCGGACAGGGGGAGACCCAGTACTTC. This codes for CASSPGQGETQYF.

This chain uses TRBV7-9 with TRBJ2-4, with TRBD2 matching 7 bases. Germline trimming cut 3 bases from V and 6 bases from J; bases unmatched to any gene: 8. CDR3 length: 15 amino acids. Germline loops: CDR1 SEHNR, CDR2 FQNEAQ (reference sequence). The CDR3 protein is CASSFGGNGGNIQYF. In DNA, the CDR3 is TGTGCCAGCAGCTTCGGGGGGAATGGAGGAAACATTCAGTACTTC.

The chain joins TRBV4-2 to TRBJ2-2; D remains ambiguous. Germline V CDR1 and CDR2: LGHNA, YNFKEQ. The CDR3 is 16 amino acids. Trimming left V 0 bases short and J 4 bases short, with 12 bases between. CDR3 sequence: CASSQDRPGGTGELFF. The CDR3 coding sequence is TGTGCCAGCAGCCAAGATCGTCCAGGCGGCACCGGGGAGCTGTTTTTT.